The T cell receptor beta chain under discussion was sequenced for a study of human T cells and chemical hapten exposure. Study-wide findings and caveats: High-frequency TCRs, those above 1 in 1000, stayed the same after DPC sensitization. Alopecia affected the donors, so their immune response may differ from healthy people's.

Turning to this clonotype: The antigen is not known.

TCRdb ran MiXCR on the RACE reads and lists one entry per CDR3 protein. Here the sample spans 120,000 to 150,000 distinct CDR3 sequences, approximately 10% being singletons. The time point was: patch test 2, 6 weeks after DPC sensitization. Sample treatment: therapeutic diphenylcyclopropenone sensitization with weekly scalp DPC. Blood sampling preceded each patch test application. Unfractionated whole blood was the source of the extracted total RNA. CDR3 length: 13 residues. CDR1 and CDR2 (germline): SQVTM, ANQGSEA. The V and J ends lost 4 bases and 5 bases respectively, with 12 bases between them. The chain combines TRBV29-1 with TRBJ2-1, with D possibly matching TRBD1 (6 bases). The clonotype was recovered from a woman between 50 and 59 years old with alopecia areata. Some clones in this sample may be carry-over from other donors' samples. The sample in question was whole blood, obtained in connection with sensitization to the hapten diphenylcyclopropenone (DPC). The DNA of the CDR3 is TGCAGCGTTGGGCAGGGGATGGACAATGAGCAGTTCTTC. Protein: CSVGQGMDNEQFF.